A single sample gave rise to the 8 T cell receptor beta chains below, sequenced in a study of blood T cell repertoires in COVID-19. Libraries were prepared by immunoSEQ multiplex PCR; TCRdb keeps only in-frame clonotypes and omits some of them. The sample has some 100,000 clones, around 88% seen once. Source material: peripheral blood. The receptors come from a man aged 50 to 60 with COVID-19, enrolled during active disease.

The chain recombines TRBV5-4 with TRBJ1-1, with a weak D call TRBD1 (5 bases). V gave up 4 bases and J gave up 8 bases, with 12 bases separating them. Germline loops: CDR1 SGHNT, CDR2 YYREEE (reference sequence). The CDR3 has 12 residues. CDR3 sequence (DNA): TGTGCCAGCAGCCCCCCCGGGGGGGAAGCTTTCTTT. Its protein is CASSPPGGEAFF.

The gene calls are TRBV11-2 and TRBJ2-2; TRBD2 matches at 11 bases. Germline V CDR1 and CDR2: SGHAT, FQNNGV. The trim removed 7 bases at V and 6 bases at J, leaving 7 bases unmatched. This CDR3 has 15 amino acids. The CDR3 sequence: CASTKQTSGAGELFF. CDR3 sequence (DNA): TGTGCCAGCACGAAACAGACTAGCGGGGCCGGGGAGCTGTTTTTT.

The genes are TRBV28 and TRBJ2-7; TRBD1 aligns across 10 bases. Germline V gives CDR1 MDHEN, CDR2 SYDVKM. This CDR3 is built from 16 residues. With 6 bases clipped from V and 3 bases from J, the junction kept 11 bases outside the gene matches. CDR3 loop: CASSPDLGQGNYEQYF. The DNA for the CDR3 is TGTGCCAGCAGCCCAGACCTGGGACAGGGGAACTACGAGCAGTACTTC.

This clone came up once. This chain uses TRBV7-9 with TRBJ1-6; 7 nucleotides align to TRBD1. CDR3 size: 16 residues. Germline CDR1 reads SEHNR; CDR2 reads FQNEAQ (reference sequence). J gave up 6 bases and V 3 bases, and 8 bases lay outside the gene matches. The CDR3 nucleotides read TGTGCCAGCAGCTTTCCCATACAGGGGTCTAATTCACCCCTCCACTTT. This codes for CASSFPIQGSNSPLHF.

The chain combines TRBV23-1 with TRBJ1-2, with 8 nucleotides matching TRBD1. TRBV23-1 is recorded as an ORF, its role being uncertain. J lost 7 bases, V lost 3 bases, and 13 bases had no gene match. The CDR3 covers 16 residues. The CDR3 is CASSHPPGQTGVGYTF. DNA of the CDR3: TGCGCCAGCAGTCACCCTCCAGGTCAGACAGGGGTTGGCTACACCTTC.

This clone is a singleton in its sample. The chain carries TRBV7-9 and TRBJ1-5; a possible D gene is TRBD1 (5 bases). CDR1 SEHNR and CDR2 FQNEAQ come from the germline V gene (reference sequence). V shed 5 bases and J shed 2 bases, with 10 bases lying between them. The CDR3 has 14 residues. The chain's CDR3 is CASSPGGGNQPQHF. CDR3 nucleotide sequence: TGTGCCAGCAGCCCCGGGGGGGGCAATCAGCCCCAGCATTTT.

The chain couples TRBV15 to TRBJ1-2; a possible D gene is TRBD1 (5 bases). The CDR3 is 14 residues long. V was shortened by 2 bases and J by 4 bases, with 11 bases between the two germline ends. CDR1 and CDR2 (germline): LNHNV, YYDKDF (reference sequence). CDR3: CATSRQGFGYGYTF. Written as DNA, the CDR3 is TGTGCCACCAGCAGACAGGGTTTTGGCTATGGCTACACCTTC.

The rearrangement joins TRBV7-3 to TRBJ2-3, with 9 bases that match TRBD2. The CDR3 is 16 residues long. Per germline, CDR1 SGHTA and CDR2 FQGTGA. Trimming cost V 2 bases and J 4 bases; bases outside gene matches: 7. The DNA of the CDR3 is TGTGCCAGCAGCTTACTAGGCGGGGGGGTCCCAGATACGCAGTATTTT. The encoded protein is CASSLLGGGVPDTQYF.